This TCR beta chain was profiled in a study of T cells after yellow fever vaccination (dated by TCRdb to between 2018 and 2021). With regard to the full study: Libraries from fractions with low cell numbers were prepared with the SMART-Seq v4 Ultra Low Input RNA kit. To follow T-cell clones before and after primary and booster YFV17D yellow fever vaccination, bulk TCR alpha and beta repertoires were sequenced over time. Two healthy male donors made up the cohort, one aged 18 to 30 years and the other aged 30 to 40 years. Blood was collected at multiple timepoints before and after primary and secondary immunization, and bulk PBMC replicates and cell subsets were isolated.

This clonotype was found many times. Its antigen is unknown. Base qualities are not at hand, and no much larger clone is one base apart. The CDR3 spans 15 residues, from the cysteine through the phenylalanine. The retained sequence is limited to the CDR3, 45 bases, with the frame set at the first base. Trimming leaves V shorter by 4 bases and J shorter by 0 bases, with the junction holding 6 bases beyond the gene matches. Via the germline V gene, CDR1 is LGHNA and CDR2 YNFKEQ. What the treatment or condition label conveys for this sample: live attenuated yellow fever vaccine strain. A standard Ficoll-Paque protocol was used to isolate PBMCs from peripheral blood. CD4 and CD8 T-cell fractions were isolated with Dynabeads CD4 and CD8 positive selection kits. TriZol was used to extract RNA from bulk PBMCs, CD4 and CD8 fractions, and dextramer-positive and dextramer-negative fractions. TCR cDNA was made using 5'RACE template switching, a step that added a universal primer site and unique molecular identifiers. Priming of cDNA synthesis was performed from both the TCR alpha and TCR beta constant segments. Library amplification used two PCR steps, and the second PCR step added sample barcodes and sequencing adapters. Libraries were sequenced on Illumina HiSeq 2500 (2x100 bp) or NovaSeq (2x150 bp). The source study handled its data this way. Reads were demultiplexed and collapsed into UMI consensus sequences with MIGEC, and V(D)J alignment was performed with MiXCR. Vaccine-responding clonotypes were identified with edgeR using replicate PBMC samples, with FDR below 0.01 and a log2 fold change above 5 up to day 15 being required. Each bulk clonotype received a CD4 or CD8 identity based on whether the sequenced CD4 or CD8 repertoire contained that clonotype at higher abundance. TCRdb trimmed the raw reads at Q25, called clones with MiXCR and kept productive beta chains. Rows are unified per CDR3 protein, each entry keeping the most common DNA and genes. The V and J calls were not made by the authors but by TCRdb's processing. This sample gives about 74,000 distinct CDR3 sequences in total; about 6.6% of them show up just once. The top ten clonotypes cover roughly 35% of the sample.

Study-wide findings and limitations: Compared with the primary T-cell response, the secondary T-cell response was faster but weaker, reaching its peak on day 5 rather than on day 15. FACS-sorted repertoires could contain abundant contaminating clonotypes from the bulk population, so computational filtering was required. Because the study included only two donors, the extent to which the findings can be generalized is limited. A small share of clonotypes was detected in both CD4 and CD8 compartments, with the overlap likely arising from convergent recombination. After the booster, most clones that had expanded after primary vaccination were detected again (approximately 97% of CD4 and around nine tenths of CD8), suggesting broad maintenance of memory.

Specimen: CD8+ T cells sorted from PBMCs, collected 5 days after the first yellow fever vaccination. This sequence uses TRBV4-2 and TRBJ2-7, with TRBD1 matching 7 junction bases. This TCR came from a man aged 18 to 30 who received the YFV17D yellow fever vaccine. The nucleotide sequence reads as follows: TGTGCCAGCAGCCCACAGGGGCCCCTCTCCTACGAGCAGTACTTC. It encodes CASSPQGPLSYEQYF.